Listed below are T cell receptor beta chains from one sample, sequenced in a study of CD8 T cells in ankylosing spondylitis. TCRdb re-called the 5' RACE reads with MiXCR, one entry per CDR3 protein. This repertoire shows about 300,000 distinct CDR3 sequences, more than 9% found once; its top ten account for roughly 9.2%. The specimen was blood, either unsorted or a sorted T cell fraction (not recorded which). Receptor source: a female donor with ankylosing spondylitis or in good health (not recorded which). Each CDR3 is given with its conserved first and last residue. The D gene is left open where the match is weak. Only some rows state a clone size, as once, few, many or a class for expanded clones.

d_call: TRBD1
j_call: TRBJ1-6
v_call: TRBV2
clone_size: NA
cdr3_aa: CASSVARGGQNSPLHF
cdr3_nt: TGTGCCAGCAGTGTGGCCCGGGGGGGACAGAATTCACCCCTCCACTTT

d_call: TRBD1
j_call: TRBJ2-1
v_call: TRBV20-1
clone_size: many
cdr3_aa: CSARAISPDRGPEQFF
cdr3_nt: TGCAGTGCTAGAGCCATTAGCCCAGACAGGGGGCCTGAGCAGTTCTTC

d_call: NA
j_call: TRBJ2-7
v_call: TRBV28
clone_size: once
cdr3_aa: CASRSPLSEQYF
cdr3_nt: TGTGCCAGCCGATCTCCTTTGAGCGAGCAGTACTTC

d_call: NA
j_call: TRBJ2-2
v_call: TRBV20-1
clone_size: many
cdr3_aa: CSARDLDTSNTGELFF
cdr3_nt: TGCAGTGCTAGAGATTTAGACACCTCGAACACCGGGGAGCTGTTTTTT

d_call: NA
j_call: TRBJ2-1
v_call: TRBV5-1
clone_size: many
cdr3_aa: CASSLGLTGERYNEQFF
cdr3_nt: TGCGCCAGCAGCCTGGGGTTGACTGGCGAGCGCTACAATGAGCAGTTCTTC

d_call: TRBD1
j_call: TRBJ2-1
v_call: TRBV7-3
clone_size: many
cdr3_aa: CASSLFGDMDRNEQFF
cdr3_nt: TGTGCCAGCAGCTTATTCGGAGATATGGACAGGAATGAGCAGTTCTTC

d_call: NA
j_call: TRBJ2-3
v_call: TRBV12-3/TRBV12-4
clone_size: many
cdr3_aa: CASSLEGGPDTQYF
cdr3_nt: TGTGCCAGCAGTTTAGAAGGGGGGCCGGATACGCAGTATTTT

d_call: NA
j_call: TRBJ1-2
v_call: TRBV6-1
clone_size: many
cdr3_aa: CASRLGGSPYGYTF
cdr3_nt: TGTGCCAGCAGATTGGGGGGCTCCCCCTATGGCTACACCTTC

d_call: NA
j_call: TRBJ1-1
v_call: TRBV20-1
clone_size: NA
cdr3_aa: CSARDGAANTEAFF
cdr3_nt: TGCAGTGCTAGAGATGGAGCCGCGAACACTGAAGCTTTCTTT

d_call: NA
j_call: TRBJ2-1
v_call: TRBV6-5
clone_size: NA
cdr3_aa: CASSWVSSYNEQFF
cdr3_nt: TGTGCCAGCAGTTGGGTGAGCTCCTACAATGAGCAGTTCTTC

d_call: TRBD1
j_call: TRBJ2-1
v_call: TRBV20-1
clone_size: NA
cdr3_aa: CSATTGGKDEQFF
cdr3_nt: TGCAGTGCTACGACAGGGGGCAAGGATGAGCAGTTCTTC

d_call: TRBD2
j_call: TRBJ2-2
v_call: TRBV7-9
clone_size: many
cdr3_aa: CVLREGTGELFF
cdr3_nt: TGTGTCCTCAGGGAGGGCACCGGGGAGCTGTTTTTT

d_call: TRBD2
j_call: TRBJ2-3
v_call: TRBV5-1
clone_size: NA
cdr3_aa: CASSGIAGGSDTQYF
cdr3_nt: TGCGCCAGCAGCGGAATAGCGGGGGGGTCAGATACGCAGTATTTT

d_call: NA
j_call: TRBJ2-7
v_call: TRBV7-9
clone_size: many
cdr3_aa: CASSLAGGAPLQYEQYF
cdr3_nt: TGTGCCAGCAGCTTAGCGGGCGGAGCCCCTTTACAATACGAGCAGTACTTC

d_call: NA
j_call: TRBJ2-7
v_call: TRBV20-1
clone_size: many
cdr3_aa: CSASIGGMRYEQYF
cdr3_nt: TGCAGTGCTAGCATCGGGGGTATGCGCTACGAGCAGTACTTC

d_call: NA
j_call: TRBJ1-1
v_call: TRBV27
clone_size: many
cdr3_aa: CASSLNRMTEAFF
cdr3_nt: TGTGCCAGCAGTTTAAATAGGATGACTGAAGCTTTCTTT

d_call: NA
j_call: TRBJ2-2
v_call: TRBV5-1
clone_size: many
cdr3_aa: CASSSAVGSTGELFF
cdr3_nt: TGCGCCAGCAGCTCGGCGGTGGGGTCCACCGGGGAGCTGTTTTTT

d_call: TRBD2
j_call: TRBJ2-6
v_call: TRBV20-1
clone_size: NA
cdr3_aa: CSANGLAGGSGANVLTF
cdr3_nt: TGCAGTGCTAACGGACTAGCGGGGGGGTCAGGGGCCAACGTCCTGACTTTC

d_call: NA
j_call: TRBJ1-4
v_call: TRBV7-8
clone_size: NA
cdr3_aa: CASSRGTEKLFF
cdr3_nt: TGTGCCAGCAGCCGCGGAACGGAAAAACTGTTTTTT

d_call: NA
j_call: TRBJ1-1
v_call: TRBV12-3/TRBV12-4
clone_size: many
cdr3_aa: CASSRSGAEAFF
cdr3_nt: TGTGCCAGCAGCCGCTCCGGGGCCGAAGCTTTCTTT

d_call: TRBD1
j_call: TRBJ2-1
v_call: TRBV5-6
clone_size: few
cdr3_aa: CASKGQGAYEQFF
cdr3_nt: TGTGCCAGCAAGGGACAGGGGGCTTATGAGCAGTTCTTC

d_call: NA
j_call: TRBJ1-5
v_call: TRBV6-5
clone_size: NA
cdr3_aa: CASSYMEFNQPQHF
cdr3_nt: TGTGCCAGCAGTTACATGGAATTCAATCAGCCCCAGCATTTT

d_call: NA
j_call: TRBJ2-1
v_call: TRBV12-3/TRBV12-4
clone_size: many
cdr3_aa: CASSPVTLGPYNEQFF
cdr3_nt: TGTGCCAGCAGCCCAGTAACCCTAGGTCCCTACAATGAGCAGTTCTTC

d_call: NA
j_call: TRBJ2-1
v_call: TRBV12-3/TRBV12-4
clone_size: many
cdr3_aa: CASTVWRGFSYNEQFF
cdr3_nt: TGTGCCAGCACCGTCTGGCGGGGCTTCTCCTACAATGAGCAGTTCTTC

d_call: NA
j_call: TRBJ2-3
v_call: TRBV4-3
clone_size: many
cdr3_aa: CASSPGPARSSTDTQYF
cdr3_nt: TGCGCCAGCAGCCCGGGTCCCGCCAGGTCTAGCACAGATACGCAGTATTTT

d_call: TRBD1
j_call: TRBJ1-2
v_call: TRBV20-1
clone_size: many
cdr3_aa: CSARDLQGIVYGYTF
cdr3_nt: TGCAGTGCTAGAGACCTACAGGGGATTGTCTATGGCTACACCTTC

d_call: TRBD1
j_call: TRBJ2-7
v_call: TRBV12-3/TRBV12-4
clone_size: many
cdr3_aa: CASQGASYEQYF
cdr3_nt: TGTGCCAGCCAGGGGGCATCTTACGAGCAGTACTTC

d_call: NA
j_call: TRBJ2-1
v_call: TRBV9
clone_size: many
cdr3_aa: CASSPTGVVGYNEQFF
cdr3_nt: TGTGCCAGCAGCCCCACGGGGGTTGTGGGCTACAATGAGCAGTTCTTC

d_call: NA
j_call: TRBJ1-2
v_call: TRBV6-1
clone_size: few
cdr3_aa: CASSGSGEFGYTF
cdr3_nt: TGTGCCAGCAGTGGCTCTGGGGAGTTTGGCTACACCTTC

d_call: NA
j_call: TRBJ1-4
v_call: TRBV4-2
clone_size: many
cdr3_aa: CASSQAFPLTRPTNEKLFF
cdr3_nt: TGTGCCAGCAGCCAAGCTTTTCCCCTTACACGGCCAACTAATGAAAAACTGTTTTTT

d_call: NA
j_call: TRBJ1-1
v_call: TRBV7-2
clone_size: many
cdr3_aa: CASSPTTEAFF
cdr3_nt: TGTGCCAGCAGCCCCACCACTGAAGCTTTCTTT

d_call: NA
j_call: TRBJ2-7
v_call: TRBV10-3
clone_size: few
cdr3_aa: CAVLGGSYEQYF
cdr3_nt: TGTGCCGTCCTCGGGGGTAGCTACGAGCAGTACTTC

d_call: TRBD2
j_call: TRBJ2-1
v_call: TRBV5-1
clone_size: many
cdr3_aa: CASSFPGTSGGGSYNEQFF
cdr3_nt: TGCGCCAGCAGCTTCCCCGGGACTAGCGGGGGGGGCTCCTACAATGAGCAGTTCTTC

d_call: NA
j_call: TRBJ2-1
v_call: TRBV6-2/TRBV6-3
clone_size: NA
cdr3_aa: CASSYSLRDRREQFF
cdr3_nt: TGTGCCAGCAGTTACTCGCTTCGGGACCGCCGAGAGCAGTTCTTC

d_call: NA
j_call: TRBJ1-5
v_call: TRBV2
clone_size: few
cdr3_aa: CASSDNRVNQPQHF
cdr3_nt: TGTGCCAGCAGTGATAACAGGGTGAATCAGCCCCAGCATTTT